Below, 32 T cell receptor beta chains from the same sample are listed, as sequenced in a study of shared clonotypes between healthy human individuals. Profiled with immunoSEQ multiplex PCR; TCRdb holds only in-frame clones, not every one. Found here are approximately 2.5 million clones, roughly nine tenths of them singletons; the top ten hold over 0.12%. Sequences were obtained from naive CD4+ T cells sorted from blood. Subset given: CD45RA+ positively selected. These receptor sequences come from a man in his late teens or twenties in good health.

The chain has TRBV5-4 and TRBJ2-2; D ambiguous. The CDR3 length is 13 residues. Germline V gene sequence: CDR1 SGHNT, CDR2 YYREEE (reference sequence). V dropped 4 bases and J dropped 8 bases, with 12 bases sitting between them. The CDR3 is CASSILDEGELFF. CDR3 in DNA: TGTGCCAGCAGCATTTTGGACGAGGGGGAGCTGTTTTTT. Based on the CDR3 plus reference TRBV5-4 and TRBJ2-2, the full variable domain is ETGVTQSPTHLIKTRGQQVTLRCSSQSGHNTVSWYQQALGQGPQFIFQYYREEENGRGNFPPRFSGLQFPNYSSELNVNALELDDSALYLCASSILDEGELFFGEGSRLTVL.

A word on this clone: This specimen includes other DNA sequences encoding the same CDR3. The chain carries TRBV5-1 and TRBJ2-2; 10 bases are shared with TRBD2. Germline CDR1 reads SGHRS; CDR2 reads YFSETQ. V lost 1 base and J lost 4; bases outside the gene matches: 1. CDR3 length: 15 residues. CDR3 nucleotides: TGCGCCAGCAGCTTGACTAGCGGGGTCACCGGGGAGCTGTTTTTT. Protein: CASSLTSGVTGELFF.

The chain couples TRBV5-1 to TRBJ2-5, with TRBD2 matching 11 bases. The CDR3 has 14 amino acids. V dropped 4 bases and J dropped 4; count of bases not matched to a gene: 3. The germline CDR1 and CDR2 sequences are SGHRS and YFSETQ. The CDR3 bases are TGCGCCAGCAGCAAAACTAGCGGGAGAGAGACCCAGTACTTC. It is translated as CASSKTSGRETQYF.

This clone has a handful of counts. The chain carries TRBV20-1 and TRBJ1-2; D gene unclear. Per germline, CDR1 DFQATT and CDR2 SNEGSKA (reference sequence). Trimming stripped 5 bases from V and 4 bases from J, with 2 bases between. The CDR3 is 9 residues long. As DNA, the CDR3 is TGCAGTGCTGTCTATGGCTACACCTTC. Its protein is CSAVYGYTF.

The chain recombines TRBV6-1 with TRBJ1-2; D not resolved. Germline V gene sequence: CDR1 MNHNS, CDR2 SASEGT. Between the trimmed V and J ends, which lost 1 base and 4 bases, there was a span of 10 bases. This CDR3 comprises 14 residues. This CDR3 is CASSEGRWSYGYTF. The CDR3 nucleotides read TGTGCCAGCAGTGAAGGACGATGGAGCTATGGCTACACCTTC.

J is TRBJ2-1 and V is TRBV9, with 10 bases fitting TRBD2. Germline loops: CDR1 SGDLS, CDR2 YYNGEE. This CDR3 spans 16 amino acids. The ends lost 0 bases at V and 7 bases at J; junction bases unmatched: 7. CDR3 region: CASSVGRLAGVNEQFF. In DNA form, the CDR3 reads TGTGCCAGCAGCGTAGGTCGGCTAGCGGGAGTTAATGAGCAGTTCTTC.

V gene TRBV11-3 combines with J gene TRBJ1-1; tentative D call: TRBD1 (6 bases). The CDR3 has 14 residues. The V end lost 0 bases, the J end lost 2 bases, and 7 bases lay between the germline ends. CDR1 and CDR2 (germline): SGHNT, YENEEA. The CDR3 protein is CASSLDRGNTEAFF. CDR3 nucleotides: TGTGCCAGCAGCTTAGACAGGGGAAACACTGAAGCTTTCTTT.

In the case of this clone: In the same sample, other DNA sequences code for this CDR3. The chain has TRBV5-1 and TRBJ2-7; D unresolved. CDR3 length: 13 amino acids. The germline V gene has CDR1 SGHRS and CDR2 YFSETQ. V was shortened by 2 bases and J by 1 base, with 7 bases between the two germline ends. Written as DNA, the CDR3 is TGCGCCAGCAGCTTTACTACGTCCTACGAGCAGTACTTC. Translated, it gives CASSFTTSYEQYF.

In DNA, the CDR3 is TGTGCCAGCACCCTCGCGACAGGGGGCTCCCAAGAGACCCAGTACTTC. It is translated as CASTLATGGSQETQYF. The V call is TRBV21-1, the J call TRBJ2-5; the table's TRBD1 call for D was not verified on the DNA. TRBV21-1 is a known pseudogene. CDR3 length equals 16 residues.

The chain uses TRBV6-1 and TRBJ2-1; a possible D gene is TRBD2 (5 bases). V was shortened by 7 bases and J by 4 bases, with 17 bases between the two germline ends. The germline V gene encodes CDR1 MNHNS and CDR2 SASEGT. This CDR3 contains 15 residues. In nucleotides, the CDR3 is TGTGCCAGCATTTCGTGGGAGAAGGGTTACAATGAGCAGTTCTTC. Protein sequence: CASISWEKGYNEQFF.

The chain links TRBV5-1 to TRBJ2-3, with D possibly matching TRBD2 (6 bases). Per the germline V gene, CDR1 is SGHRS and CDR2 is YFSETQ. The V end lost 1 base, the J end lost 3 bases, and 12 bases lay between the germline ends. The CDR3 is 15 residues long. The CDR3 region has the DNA TGCGCCAGCAGCTTGACTAGCCTTATAACAGATACGCAGTATTTT. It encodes CASSLTSLITDTQYF.

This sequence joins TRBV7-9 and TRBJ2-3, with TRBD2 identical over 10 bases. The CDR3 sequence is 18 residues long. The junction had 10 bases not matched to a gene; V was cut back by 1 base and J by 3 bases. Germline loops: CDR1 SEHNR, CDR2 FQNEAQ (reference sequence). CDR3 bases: TGTGCCAGCAGCTTAGGACCCCTAGCGGGAGATAATACAGATACGCAGTATTTT. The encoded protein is CASSLGPLAGDNTDTQYF.

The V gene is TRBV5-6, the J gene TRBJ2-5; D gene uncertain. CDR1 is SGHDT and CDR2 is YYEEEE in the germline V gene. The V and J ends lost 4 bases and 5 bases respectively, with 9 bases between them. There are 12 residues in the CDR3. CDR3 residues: CASSRPAETQYF. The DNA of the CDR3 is TGTGCCAGCAGCCGACCCGCGGAGACCCAGTACTTC.

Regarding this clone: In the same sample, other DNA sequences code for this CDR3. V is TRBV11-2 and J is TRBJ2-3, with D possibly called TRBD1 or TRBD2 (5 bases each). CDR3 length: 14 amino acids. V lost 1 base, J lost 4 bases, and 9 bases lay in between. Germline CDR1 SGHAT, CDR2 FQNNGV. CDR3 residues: CASSLVGGPDTQYF. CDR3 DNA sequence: TGTGCCAGCAGCTTAGTTGGGGGTCCAGATACGCAGTATTTT.

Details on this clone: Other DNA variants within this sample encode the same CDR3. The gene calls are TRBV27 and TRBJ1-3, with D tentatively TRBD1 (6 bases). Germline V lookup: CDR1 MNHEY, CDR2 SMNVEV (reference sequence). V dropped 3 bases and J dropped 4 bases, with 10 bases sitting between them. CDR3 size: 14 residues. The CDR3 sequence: CASSFRGSGNTIYF. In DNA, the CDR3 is TGTGCCAGCAGTTTCAGGGGCTCAGGAAACACCATATATTTT.

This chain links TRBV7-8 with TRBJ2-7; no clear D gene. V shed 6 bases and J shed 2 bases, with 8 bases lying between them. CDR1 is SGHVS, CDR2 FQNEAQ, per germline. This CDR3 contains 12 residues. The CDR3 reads CASSHWTYEQYF. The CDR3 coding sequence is TGTGCCAGCAGTCACTGGACCTACGAGCAGTACTTC.

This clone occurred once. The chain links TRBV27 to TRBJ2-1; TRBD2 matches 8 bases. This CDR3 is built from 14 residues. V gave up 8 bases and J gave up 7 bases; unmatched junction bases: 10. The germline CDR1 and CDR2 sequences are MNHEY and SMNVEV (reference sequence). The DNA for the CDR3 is TGTGCCAGCGGGATAGCGGGGAGGGTTAATGAGCAGTTCTTC. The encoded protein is CASGIAGRVNEQFF.

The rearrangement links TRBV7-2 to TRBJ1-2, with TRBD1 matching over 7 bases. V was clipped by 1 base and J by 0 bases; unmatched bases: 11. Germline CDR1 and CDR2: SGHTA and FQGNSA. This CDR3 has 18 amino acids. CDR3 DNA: TGTGCCAGCAGCTTAGTAGGAGAACAGGGGCCATCTAACTATGGCTACACCTTC. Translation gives CASSLVGEQGPSNYGYTF.

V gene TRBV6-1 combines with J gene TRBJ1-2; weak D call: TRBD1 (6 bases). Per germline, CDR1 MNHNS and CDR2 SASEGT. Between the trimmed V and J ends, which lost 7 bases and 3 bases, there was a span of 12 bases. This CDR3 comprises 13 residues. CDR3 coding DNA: TGTGCCAGCACCCAACAGGGATACTATGGCTACACCTTC. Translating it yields CASTQQGYYGYTF.

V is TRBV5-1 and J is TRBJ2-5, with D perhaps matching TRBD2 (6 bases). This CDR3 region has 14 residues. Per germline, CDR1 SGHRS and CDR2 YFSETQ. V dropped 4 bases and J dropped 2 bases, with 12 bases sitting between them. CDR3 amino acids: CASSIGSVQETQYF. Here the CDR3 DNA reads TGCGCCAGCAGCATCGGGAGCGTTCAAGAGACCCAGTACTTC.

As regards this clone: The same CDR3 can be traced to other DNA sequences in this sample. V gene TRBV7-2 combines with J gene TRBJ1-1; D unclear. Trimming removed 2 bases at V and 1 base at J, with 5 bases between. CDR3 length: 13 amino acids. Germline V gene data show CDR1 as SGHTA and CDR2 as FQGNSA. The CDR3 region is CASSLIENTEAFF. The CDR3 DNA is TGTGCCAGCAGCTTAATCGAGAACACTGAAGCTTTCTTT. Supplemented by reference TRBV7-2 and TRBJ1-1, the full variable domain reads GAGVSQSPSNKVTEKGKDVELRCDPISGHTALYWYRQSLGQGLEFLIYFQGNSAPDKSGLPSDRFSAERTGGSVSTLTIQRTQQEDSAVYLCASSLIENTEAFFGQGTRLTVV.

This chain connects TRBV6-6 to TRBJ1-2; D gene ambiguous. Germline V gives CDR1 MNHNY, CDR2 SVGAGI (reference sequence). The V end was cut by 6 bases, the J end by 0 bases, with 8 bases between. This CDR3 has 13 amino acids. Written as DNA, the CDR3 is TGTGCCAGCAGCCGTCTCCCTAACTATGGCTACACCTTC. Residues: CASSRLPNYGYTF.

Here the CDR3 reads CASSLVPGSHNSPLHF. As DNA, the CDR3 is TGTGCCAGCAGCTTGGTACCCGGGAGCCATAATTCACCCCTCCACTTT. The chain has TRBV5-4 and TRBJ1-6; the D is unclear. Germline assignment: CDR1 SGHNT and CDR2 YYREEE (reference sequence). The length of the CDR3 is 16 residues. Trimming took 0 bases from V and 5 from J, leaving 12 bases between them.

The CDR3 region is CATSRDRRDRGVDTEAFF. In nucleotides, the CDR3 is TGTGCCACCAGCAGAGATCGGAGGGACAGGGGGGTGGACACTGAAGCTTTCTTT. The chain links TRBV15 to TRBJ1-1; 11 nucleotides match TRBD1. CDR1 is LNHNV and CDR2 is YYDKDF in the germline V gene (reference sequence). The V gene end was trimmed by 0 bases and the J gene end by 3 bases; junction bases not matched to a gene: 9. CDR3 length: 18 amino acids.

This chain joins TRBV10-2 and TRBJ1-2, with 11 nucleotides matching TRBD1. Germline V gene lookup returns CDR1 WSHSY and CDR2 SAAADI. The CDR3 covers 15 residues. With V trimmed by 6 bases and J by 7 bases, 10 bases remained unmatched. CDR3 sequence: CASSALGQGAAGYTF. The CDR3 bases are TGCGCCAGCAGCGCCCTTGGACAGGGGGCCGCTGGCTACACCTTC.

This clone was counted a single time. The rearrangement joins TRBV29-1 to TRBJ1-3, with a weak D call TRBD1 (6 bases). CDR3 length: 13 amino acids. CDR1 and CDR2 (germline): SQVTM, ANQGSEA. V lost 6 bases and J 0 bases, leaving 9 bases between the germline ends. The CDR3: CSVQQGSGNTIYF. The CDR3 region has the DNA TGCAGCGTACAACAGGGCTCTGGAAACACCATATATTTT.

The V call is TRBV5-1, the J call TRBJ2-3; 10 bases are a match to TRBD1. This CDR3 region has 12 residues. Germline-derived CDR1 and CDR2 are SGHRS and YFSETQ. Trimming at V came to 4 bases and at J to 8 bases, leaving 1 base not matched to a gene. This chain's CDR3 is CASSGDRGTQYF. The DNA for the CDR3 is TGCGCCAGCAGCGGGGACAGGGGTACGCAGTATTTT. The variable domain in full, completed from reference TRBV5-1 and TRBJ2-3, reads KAGVTQTPRYLIKTRGQQVTLSCSPISGHRSVSWYQQTPGQGLQFLFEYFSETQRNKGNFPGRFSGRQFSNSRSEMNVSTLELGDSALYLCASSGDRGTQYFGPGTRLTVL.

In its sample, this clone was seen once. CDR3 residues: CASSLDRDIPPTGNQPQHF. The CDR3 DNA reads TGTGCCAGCAGCTTGGACCGGGACATCCCCCCCACGGGCAATCAGCCCCAGCATTTT. This sequence joins TRBV5-8 and TRBJ1-5, with D possibly TRBD1 on 6 matching bases. CDR1 and CDR2 (germline): SGHTS, YDEGEE. The CDR3 loop spans 19 amino acids. Trimming cost V 0 bases and J 2 bases, with 21 bases left between them. The variable domain in full, completed from reference TRBV5-8 and TRBJ1-5, reads EAGVTQSPTHLIKTRGQQATLRCSPISGHTSVYWYQQALGLGLQFLLWYDEGEERNRGNFPPRFSGRQFPNYSSELNVNALELEDSALYLCASSLDRDIPPTGNQPQHFGDGTRLSIL.

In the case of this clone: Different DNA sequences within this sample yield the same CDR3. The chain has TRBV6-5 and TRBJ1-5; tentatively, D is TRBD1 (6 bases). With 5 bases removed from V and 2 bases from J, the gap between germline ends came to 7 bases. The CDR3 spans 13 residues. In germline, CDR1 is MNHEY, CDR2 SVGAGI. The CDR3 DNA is TGTGCCAGCAGTCCAGGGGGCAATCAGCCCCAGCATTTT. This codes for CASSPGGNQPQHF.

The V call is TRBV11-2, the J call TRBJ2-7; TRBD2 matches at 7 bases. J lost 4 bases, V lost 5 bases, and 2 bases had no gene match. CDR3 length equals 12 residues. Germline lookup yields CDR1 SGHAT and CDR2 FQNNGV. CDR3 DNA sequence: TGTGCCAGCAGCCCCGGGGGGTACGAGCAGTACTTC. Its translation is CASSPGGYEQYF.

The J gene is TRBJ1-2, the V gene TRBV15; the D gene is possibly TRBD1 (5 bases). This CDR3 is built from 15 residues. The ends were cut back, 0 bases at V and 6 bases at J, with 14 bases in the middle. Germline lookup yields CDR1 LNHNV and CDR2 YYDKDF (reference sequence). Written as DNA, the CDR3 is TGTGCCACCAGCAGAGATCTAGGAGGGGACCATGGCTACACCTTC. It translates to CATSRDLGGDHGYTF.

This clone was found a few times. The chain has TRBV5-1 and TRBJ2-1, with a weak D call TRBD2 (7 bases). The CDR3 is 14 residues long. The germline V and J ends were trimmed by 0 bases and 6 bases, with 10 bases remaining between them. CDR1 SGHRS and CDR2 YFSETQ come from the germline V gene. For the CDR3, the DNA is TGCGCCAGCAGCTTGGTGGGGGGGCCCAATGAGCAGTTCTTC. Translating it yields CASSLVGGPNEQFF.